The TCR beta chain under discussion was sequenced for a study of response to subunit inactivated influenza vaccine. TCRdb ran MiXCR on the RT-PCR reads and lists one entry per CDR3 protein. The table lists approximately 530,000 distinct CDR3 sequences, roughly 8.2% of them singletons. Trimming removed 5 bases from V and 4 bases from J, with 14 bases in between. This CDR3 comprises 14 residues. The germline CDR1 and CDR2 sequences are MGHRA and YSYEKL. The material sequenced was PBMCs from blood, taken approximately 25 months after vaccination. The sequence was obtained from a man between 50 and 69 years old who received an inactivated influenza vaccine. The chain couples TRBV4-1 to TRBJ1-1, with D possibly matching TRBD1 (5 bases). The CDR3 coding sequence is TGCGCCAGCAGCGCCCAAACGGGGGTCACTGAAGCTTTCTTT. Residues: CASSAQTGVTEAFF.